This TCR beta chain stems from a study of cytomegalovirus exposure and HLA in healthy donors. The V gene end was trimmed by 8 bases and the J gene end by 6 bases; junction bases not matched to a gene: 8. The CDR3 consists of 14 residues. Germline CDR1 ENHRY, CDR2 SYGVKD. The study ran its PCR with 60 Vbeta and 13 Jbeta primers. Using immunoSEQ multiplex PCR, the repertoire was profiled, and TCRdb retains in-frame clones only, with some absent. Of fewer than 100,000 clones listed, under 75% were seen once; the top ten hold approximately 1.1%. This sequence originates from a female donor in good health and CMV-seronegative. What was sequenced was PBMCs. V usage is TRBV10-3 and J usage is TRBJ2-1; 9 bases agree with TRBD1. In DNA, the CDR3 is TGTGCCATCCGCCCCGGGACAGGGTTCAATGAGCAGTTCTTC. This gives the protein CAIRPGTGFNEQFF.